This T cell receptor (beta chain) was captured by sequencing in a study of identical twins. TCRdb ran MiXCR on the 5' RACE reads and lists one entry per CDR3 protein. The table lists a few hundred thousand distinct CDR3 sequences, approximately 16% of them singletons. Study findings and constraints: Memory repertoires lacked the insertion deficit that abundant cord blood beta clonotypes showed.

This clonotype was detected a few times. Its specificity is not known. The same sample was also studied in work on yellow fever vaccine responses in identical twins.

The TCR was taken from a woman aged 18-30 years in good health. The specimen sequenced was CD4+ T cells sorted from blood.

Here the CDR3 reads CSVLGLAGTDTQYF. Written as DNA, the CDR3 is TGCAGCGTTCTGGGACTAGCGGGCACAGATACGCAGTATTTT. J is TRBJ2-3 and V is TRBV29-1; TRBD2 aligns across 11 bases. Per the germline V gene, CDR1 is SQVTM and CDR2 is ANQGSEA. This CDR3 is 14 amino acids long. Germline trimming cut 5 bases from V and 1 base from J; bases unmatched to any gene: 2.